The clone carrying this T cell receptor beta chain was counted only a few times. These data belong to a study of type 1 regulatory T cells. On the study more broadly: T-allo10 is an in vitro-generated, Tr1-enriched CD4 T cell product specific for alloantigen.

TCRdb fed the reads into MiXCR, producing one record per CDR3 protein. The sample gives some 90,000 distinct CDR3 sequences, roughly 30% of which show up once; less than 2.5% is in the top ten. The V gene's germline CDR1 is SGHRS and CDR2 YFSETQ. This CDR3 is 16 amino acids long. J gave up 1 base and V 4 bases, and 5 bases lay outside the gene matches. The TCR sequence derives from a human donor in good health. The material sequenced was CD4+ T cells, either the whole sample or a sorted fraction (not recorded which). The V and J genes are TRBV5-1 and TRBJ2-7, with 13 bases that match TRBD2. The CDR3 nucleotides read TGCGCCAGCAGCGAGACTAGCGGGAGGTTTTCCTACGAGCAGTACTTC. It encodes CASSETSGRFSYEQYF.